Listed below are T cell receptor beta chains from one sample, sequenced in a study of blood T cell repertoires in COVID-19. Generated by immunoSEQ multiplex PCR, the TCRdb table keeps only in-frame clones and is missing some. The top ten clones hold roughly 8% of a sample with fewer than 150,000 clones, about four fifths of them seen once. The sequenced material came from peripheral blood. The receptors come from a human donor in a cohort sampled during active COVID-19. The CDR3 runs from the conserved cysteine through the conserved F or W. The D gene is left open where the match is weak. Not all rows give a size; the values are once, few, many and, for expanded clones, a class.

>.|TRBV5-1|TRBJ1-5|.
TGCGCCAGCAGCTTACTAGGGGGGGCGAGCAATCAGCCCCAGCATTTT
CASSLLGGASNQPQHF
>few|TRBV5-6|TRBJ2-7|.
TGTGCCAGCAGCTTGGACGTAGTACCCGGGCAGTACTTC
CASSLDVVPGQYF
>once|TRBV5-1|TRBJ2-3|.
TGCGCCAGCAGCTTGGTCGGTCTAGATACGCAGTATTTT
CASSLVGLDTQYF
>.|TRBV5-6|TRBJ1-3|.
TGTGCCAGCAGCTTGGACCGGAACACCATATATTTT
CASSLDRNTIYF
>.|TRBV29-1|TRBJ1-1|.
TGCAGCGCTAGGGGGGGCTACACTGAAGCTTTCTTT
CSARGGYTEAFF
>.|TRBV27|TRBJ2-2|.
TGTGCCAGCAGTTTATCCTCGTACCCCTCTAAGACCGGGGAGCTGTTTTTT
CASSLSSYPSKTGELFF
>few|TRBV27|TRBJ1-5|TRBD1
TGTGCCAGCAGTGCGATAACAGGGGTTAGCAATCAGCCCCAGCATTTT
CASSAITGVSNQPQHF
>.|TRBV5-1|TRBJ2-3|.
TGCGCCAGCAGCTTTCTGGACAGCTCGGGCACAGATACGCAGTATTTT
CASSFLDSSGTDTQYF
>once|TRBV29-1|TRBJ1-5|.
TGCAGCGTAACAGAGGGAGGAGGTCAGCCCCAGCATTTT
CSVTEGGGQPQHF
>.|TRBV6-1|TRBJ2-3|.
TGTGCCAGCAGTGAAGCGGGCGGGTACACAGATACGCAGTATTTT
CASSEAGGYTDTQYF
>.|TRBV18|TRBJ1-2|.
TGTGCCAGCTCACCACCATCAGGGGCCTATGGCTACACCTTC
CASSPPSGAYGYTF
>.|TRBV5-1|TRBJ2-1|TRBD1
TGCGCCAGCAGCACCGGACAGGGGCCTTACAATGAGCAGTTCTTC
CASSTGQGPYNEQFF
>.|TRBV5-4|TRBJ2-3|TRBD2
TGTGCCAGCAGCTTGGATTCGCGGGGGGGAACAGATACGCAGTATTTT
CASSLDSRGGTDTQYF
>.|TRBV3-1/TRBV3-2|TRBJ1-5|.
TGTGCCAGCAGCCAAGATCCGCGGGGGGGAAGTCAGCCCCAGCATTTT
CASSQDPRGGSQPQHF
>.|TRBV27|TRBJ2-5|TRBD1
TGTGCCAGCAGTACGACAGGGTGGGAGACCCAGTACTTC
CASSTTGWETQYF
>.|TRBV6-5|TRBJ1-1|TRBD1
TGTGCCAGCATTATTAACAGGGGCTCGAGTGAAGCTTTCTTT
CASIINRGSSEAFF
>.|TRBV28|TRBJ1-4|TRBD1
TGTGCCAGCAGTCCACAGGGGGCGGCCCTTAATGAAAAACTGTTTTTT
CASSPQGAALNEKLFF
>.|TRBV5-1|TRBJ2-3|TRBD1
TGCGCCAGCAGTCAGGGGGCCCCACAACCAGATACGCAGTATTTT
CASSQGAPQPDTQYF
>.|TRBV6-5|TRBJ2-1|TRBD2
TGTGCCAGCAGTTTTAGCGGGGGGGCCTACAATGAGCAGTTCTTC
CASSFSGGAYNEQFF
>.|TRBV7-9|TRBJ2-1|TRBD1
TGTGCCAGCAGCTTAGCGTTGACAGGGGATGCCTACAATGAGCAGTTCTTC
CASSLALTGDAYNEQFF
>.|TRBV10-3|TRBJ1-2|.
TGTGCCATCAGTCTGACGGGAGACTATGGCTACACCTTC
CAISLTGDYGYTF
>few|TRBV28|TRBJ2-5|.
TGTGCCAGCAGTTTGGCAGGTGGCGAGACCCAGTACTTC
CASSLAGGETQYF
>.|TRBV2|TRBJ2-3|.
TGTGCCAGCACCTTCACAGATACGCAGTATTTT
CASTFTDTQYF
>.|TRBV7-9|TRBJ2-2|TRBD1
TGTGCCAGCAGCGCTGGGACAGACACCGGGGAGCTGTTTTTT
CASSAGTDTGELFF
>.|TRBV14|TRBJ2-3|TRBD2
TGTGCCAGCAGCCAAGCAGCGGGAGTCCCTCTAGCAACGCAGTATTTT
CASSQAAGVPLATQYF
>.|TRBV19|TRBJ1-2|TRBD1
TGTGCCAGTAGTATGGCGGGACAGGGGAACTATGGCTACACCTTC
CASSMAGQGNYGYTF
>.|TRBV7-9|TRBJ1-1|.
TGTGCCAGCAGCTTAACTCCTGACACTGAAGCTTTCTTT
CASSLTPDTEAFF
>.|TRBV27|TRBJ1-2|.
TGTGCCAGCAGTTTATATCGAGGGTTTGGTGGCTACACCTTC
CASSLYRGFGGYTF
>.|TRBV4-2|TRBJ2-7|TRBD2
TGTGCCAGCAGCCAAGCCCGGGGGGGCTCCTACGAGCAGTACTTC
CASSQARGGSYEQYF
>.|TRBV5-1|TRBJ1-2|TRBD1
TGCGCCAGCAGCTCATCAGGGGGTAACTATGGCTACACCTTC
CASSSSGGNYGYTF
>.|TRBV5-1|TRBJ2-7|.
TGCGCCAGCAGCTTGGAGAGCTCCTACGAGCAGTACTTC
CASSLESSYEQYF
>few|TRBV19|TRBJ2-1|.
TGTGCCAGTAGTATGGTGCAGGGCCGGGAGCAGTTCTTC
CASSMVQGREQFF
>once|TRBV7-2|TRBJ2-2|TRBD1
TGTGCCAGCAGCTTTCGAGGGGGCACGAACACCGGGGAGCTGTTTTTT
CASSFRGGTNTGELFF
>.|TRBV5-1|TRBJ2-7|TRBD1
TGCGCCAGCAGCTTGGGGGGACAGGGGGCTTACGAGCAGTACTTC
CASSLGGQGAYEQYF
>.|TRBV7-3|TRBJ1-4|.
TGTGCCAGCAGCTTCGGGGCTAATGAAAAACTGTTTTTT
CASSFGANEKLFF
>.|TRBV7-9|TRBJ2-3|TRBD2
TGTGCCAGCAGCTTACTAGCGGGGGGGCTTTTAGATACGCAGTATTTT
CASSLLAGGLLDTQYF
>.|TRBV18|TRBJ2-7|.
TGTGCCAGCTCATACAGGAGCTCCTACGAGCAGTACTTC
CASSYRSSYEQYF
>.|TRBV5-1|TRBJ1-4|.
TGCGCCAGCAGCTTGGCCGAATACAGCTATGAAAAACTGTTTTTT
CASSLAEYSYEKLFF
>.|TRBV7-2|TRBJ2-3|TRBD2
TGTGCCAGCAGCTTTCCGGGGGGAGATACGCAGTATTTT
CASSFPGGDTQYF
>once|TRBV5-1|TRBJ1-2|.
TGCGCCAGCAGCTTGAAGGAGGGGAATATTAACTATGGCTACACCTTC
CASSLKEGNINYGYTF
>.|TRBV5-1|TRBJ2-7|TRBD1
TGCGCCAGCAGCTTCTTGGGGACAGGAGGCTACGAGCAGTACTTC
CASSFLGTGGYEQYF
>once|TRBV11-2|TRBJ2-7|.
TGTGCCAGCAGCTTAGGGCGGGGAGTGTACGAGCAGTACTTC
CASSLGRGVYEQYF
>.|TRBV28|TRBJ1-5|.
TGTGCCAGCAGTCCACCGGACAGACGCAATCAGCCCCAGCATTTT
CASSPPDRRNQPQHF
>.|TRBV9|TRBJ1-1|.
TGTGCCAGCAGCGTGCCCGGACTAACTGAAGCTTTCTTT
CASSVPGLTEAFF